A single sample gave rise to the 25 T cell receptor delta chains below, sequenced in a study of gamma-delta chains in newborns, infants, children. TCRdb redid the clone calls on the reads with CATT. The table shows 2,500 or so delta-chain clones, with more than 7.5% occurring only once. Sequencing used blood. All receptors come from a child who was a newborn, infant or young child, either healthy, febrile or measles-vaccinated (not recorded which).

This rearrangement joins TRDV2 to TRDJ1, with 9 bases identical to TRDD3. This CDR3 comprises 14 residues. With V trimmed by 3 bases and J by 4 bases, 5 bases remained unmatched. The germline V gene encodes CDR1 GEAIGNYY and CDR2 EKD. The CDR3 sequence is CACDYLLGDDKLIF. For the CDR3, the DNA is TGTGCCTGTGACTATTTACTGGGGGACGATAAACTCATCTTT.

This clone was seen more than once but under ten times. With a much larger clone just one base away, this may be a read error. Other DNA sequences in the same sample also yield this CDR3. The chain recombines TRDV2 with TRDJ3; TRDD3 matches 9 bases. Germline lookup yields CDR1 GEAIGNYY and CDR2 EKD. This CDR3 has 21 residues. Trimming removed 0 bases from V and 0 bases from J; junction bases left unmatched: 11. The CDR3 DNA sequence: TGTGCCTGTGACACCGTGCTGGGGGATCCCTATAGCTCCTGGGACACCCGACAGATGTTTTTC. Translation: CACDTVLGDPYSSWDTRQMFF.

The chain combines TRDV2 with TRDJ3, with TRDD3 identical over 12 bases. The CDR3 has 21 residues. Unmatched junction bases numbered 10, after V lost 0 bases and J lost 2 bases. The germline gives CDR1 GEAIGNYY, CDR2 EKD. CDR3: CACDTEGTGGYFPWDTRQMFF. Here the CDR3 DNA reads TGTGCCTGTGACACCGAGGGGACTGGGGGATACTTTCCCTGGGACACCCGACAGATGTTTTTC.

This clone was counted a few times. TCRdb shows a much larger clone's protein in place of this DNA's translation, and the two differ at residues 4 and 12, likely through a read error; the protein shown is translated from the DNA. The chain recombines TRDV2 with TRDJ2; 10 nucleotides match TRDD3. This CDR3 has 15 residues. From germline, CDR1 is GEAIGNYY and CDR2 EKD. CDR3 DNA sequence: TGTGCCTGTGCCATACTGGGGGATTTGACAGCACACCTCTTCTTT. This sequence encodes CACAILGDLTAHLFF.

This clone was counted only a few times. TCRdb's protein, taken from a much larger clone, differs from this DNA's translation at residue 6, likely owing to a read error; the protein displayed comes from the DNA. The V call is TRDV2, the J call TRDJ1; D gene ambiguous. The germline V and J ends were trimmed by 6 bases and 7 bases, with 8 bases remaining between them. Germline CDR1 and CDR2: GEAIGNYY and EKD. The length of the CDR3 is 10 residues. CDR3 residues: CACPASKLIF. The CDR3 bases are TGTGCCTGTCCTGCAAGTAAACTCATCTTT.

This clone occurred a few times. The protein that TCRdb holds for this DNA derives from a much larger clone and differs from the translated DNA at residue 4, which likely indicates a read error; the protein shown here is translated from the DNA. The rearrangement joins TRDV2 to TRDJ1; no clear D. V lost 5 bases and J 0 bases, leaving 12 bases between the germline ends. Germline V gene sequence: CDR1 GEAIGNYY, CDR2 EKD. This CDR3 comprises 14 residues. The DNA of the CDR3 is TGTGCCTGTGCCCCTGCTGTGGACACCGATAAACTCATCTTT. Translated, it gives CACAPAVDTDKLIF.

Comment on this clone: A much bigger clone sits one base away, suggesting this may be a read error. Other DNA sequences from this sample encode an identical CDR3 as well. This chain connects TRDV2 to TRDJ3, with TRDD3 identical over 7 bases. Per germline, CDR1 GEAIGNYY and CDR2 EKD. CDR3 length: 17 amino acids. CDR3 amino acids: CACDTLGGAWDTRQMFF. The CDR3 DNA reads TGTGCCTGTGACACCCTGGGGGGAGCCTGGGACACCCGGCAGATGTTTTTC.

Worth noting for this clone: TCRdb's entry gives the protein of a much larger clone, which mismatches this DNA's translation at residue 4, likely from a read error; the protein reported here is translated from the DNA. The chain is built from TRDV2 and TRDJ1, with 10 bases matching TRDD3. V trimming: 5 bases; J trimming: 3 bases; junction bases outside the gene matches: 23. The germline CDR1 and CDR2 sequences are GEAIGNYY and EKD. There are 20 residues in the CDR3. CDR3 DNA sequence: TGTGCCTGTGCCCGGATTAGTGGGGGATACTTTGCTCTTGGTTCCGATAAACTCATCTTT. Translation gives CACARISGGYFALGSDKLIF.

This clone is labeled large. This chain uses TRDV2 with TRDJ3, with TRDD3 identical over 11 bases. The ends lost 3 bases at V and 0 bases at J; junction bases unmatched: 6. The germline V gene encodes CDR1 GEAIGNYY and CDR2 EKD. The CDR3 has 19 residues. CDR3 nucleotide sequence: TGTGCCTGTGACGTACTGGGGGATATGAGCTCCTGGGACACCCGACAGATGTTTTTC. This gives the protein CACDVLGDMSSWDTRQMFF.

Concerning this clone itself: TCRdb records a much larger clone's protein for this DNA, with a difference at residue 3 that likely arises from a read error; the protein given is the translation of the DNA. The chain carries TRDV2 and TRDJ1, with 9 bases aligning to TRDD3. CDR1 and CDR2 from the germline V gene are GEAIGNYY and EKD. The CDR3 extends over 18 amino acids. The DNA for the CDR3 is TGTGCCCGTGACCGGGTTCGTTCGGGGATACGCCGGACCGATAAACTCATCTTT. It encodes CARDRVRSGIRRTDKLIF.

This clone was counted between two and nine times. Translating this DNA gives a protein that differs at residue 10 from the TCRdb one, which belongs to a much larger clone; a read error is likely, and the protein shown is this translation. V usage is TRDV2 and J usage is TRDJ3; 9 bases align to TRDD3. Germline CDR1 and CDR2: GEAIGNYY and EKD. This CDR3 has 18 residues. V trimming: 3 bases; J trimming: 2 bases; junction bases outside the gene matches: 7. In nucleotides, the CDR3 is TGTGCCTGTGACCCGGTTACTGGGGGACCCTGGGACACCCGACAGATGTTTTTC. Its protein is CACDPVTGGPWDTRQMFF.

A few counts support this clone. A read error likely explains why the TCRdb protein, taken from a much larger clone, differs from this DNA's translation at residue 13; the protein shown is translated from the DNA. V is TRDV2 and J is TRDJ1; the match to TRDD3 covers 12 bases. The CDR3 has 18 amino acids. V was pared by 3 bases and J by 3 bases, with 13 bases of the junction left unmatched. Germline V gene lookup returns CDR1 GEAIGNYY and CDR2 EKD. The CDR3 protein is CACDPLGLGDTIADKLIF. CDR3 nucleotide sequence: TGTGCCTGTGACCCCCTAGGACTGGGGGATACCATCGCCGATAAACTCATCTTT.

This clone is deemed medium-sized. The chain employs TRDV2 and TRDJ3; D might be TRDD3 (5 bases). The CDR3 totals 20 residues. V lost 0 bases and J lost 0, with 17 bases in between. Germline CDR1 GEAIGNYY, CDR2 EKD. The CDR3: CACDTPGFGSLSWDTRQMFF. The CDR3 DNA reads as TGTGCCTGTGACACCCCTGGGTTCGGATCCCTCTCCTGGGACACCCGACAGATGTTTTTC.

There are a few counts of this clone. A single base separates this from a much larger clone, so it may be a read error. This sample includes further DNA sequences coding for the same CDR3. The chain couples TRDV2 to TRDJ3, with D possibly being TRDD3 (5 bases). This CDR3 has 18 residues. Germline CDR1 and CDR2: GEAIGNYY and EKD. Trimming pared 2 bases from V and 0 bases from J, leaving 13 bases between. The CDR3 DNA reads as TGTGCCTGTGACAGTACTGGAGGATACTCCTGGGACACCCGACAGATGTTTTTC. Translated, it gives CACDSTGGYSWDTRQMFF.

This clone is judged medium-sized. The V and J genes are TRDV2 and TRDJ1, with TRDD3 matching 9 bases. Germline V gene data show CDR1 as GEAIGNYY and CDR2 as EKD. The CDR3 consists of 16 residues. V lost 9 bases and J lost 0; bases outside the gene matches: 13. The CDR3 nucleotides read TGTGCCGGACTACGGGGGATACCCTGGTACACCGATAAACTCATCTTT. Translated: CAGLRGIPWYTDKLIF.

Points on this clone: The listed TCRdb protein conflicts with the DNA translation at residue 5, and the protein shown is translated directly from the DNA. As DNA, the CDR3 is TGTGCCTGTGACTCCCCGGGGATAACCGATAAACTCATCTTT. Protein sequence: CACDSPGITDKLIF. This rearrangement joins TRDV2 to TRDJ1; the match to TRDD3 covers 7 bases. This CDR3 region has 14 residues. V lost 3 bases, J lost 2 bases, and 5 bases stayed unmatched. The germline gives CDR1 GEAIGNYY, CDR2 EKD.

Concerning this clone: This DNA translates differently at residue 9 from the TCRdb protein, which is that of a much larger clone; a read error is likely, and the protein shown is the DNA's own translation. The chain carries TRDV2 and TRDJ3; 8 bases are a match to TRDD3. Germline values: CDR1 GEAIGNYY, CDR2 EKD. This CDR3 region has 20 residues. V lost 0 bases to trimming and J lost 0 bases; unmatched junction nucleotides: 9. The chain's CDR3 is CACDTVLGGTSSWDTRQMFF. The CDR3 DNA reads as TGTGCCTGTGACACCGTACTGGGGGGTACGAGCTCCTGGGACACCCGACAGATGTTTTTC.

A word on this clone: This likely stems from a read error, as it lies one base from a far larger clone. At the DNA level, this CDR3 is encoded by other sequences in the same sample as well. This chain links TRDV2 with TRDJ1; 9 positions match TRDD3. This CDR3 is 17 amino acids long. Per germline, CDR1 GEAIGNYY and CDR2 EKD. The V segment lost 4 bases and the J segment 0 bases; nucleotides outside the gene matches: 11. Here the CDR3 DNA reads TGTGCCTGTGATTTACTGGGGGACTTTGAGAACACCGATAAACTCATCTTT. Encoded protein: CACDLLGDFENTDKLIF.

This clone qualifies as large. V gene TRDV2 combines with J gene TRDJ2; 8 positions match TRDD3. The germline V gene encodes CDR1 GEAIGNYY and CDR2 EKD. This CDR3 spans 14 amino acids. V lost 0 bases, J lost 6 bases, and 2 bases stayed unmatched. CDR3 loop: CACDTWGMSAQLFF. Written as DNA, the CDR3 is TGTGCCTGTGACACCTGGGGGATGTCAGCACAACTCTTCTTT.

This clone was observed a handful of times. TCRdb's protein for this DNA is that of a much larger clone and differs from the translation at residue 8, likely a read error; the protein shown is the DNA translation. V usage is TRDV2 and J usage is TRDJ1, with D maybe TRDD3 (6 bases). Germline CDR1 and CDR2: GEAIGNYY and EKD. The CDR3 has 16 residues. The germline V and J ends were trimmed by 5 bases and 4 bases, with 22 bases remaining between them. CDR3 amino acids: CACVLRGRGKDDKLIF. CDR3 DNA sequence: TGTGCCTGTGTACTAAGGGGCCGGGGGAAGGACGATAAACTCATCTTT.

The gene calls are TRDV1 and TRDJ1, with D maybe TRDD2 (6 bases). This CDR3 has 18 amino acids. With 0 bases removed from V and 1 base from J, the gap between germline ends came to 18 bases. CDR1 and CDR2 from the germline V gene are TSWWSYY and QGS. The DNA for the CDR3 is TGTGCTCTTGGGGAACTAAGGCCTTCCGATATACTCACCGATAAACTCATCTTT. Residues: CALGELRPSDILTDKLIF.

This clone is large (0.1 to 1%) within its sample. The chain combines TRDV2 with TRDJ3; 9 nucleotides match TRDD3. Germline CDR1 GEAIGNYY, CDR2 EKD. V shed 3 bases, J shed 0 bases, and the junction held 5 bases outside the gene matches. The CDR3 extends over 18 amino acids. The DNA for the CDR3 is TGTGCCTGTGACGTACTGGGGGAGCGCTCCTGGGACACCCGACAGATGTTTTTC. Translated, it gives CACDVLGERSWDTRQMFF.

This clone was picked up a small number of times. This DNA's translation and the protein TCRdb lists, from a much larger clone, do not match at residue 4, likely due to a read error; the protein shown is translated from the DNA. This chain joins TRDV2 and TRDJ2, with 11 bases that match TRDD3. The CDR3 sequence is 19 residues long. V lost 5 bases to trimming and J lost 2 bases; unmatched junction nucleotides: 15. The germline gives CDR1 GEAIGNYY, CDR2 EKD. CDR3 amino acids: CACGTLGGYALDLTAQLFF. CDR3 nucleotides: TGTGCCTGTGGCACACTTGGGGGATACGCTTTAGACTTGACAGCACAACTCTTCTTT.

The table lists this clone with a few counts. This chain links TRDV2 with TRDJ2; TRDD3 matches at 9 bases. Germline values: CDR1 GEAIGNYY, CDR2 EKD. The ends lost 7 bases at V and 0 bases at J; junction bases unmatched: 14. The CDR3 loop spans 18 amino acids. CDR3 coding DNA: TGTGCCTGCGACGGGCTGGGGGATGGTTTAGCTTTGACAGCACAACTCTTCTTT. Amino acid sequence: CACDGLGDGLALTAQLFF.

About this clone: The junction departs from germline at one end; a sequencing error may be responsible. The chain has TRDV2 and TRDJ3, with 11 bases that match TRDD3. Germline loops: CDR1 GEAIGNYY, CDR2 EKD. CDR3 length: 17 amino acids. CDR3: CASLLGDSSRDTRQMFF. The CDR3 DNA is TGTGCCTCTTTACTGGGGGATAGCTCCCGGGACACCCGACAGATGTTTTTC.